This T cell receptor beta chain was sequenced in a study of persistence of HIV-infected CD4 T cells. Study-level information: Donors were ART-treated; their CMV- and Gag-responding CD4+ T cells were isolated.

This clone occurred a few times. The antigen is not known. The libraries were made with immunoSEQ version 4 in survey mode. Template was genomic DNA at 10 ng/uL, with up to roughly 1 ug used per sample. The method was immunoSEQ multiplex PCR; TCRdb's version includes in-frame clones alone and lacks a portion of them. The sample lists about 32,000 clones, 80% to 90% occurring once. The stimulus was an HIV-1 Gag 15-mer peptide pool, about 1.1 ug/peptide/mL. CD40L/CD69 double-negative CD45RO-high memory CD4+ T cells were collected. The sequence derives from an adult woman with HIV who was CMV-seropositive. The sequencing here drew on CD4+ T cells sorted from PBMCs after roughly 18-hour stimulation, taken from a patient who received antiretroviral therapy.

DNA of the CDR3: TGTGCCAGCAGCCGTACTAGCGGGAGGGGTAACACCGGGGAGCTGTTTTTT. Its translation: CASSRTSGRGNTGELFF. The chain has TRBV7-6 and TRBJ2-2, with 13 bases that match TRBD2. The CDR3 length is 17 residues. Germline CDR1 reads SGHVS; CDR2 reads FNYEAQ. The V gene end was trimmed by 5 bases and the J gene end by 2 bases; junction bases not matched to a gene: 5.